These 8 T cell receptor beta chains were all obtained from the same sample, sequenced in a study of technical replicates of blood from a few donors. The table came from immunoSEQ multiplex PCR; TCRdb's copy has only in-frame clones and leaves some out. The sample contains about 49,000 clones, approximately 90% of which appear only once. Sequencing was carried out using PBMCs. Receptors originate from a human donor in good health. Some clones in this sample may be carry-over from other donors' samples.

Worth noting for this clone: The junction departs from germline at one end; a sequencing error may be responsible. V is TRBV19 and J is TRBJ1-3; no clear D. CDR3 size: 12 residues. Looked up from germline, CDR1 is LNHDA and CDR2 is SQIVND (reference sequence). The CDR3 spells CASSIGRNTIYF. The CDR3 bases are TGTGCCAGTAGCATAGGGCGGAACACCATATATTTT.

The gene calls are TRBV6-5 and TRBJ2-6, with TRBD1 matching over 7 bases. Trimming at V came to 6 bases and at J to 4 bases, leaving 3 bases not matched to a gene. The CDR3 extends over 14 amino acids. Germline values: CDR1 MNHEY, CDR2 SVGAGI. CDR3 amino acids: CASRTGVGANVLTF. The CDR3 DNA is TGTGCCAGCAGAACAGGGGTCGGGGCCAACGTCCTGACTTTC.

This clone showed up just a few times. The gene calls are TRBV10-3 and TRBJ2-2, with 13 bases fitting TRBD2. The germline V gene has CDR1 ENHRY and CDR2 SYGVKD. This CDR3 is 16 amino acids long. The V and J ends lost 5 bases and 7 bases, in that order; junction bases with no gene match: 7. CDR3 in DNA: TGTGCCATCAGTTCCGGGACTAGCGGGACGAGCGGGGAGCTGTTTTTT. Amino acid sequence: CAISSGTSGTSGELFF.

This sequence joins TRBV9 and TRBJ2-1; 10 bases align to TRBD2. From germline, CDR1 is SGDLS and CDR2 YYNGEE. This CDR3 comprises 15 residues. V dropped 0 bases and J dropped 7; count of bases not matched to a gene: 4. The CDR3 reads CASSVASGGTNEQFF. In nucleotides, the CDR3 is TGTGCCAGCAGCGTAGCTAGCGGGGGAACAAATGAGCAGTTCTTC.

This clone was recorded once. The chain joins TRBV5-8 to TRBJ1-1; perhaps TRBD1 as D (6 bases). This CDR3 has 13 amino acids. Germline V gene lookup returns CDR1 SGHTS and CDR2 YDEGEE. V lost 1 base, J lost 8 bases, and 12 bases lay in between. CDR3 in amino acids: CASSLFRDREAFF. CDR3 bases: TGTGCCAGCAGCTTGTTCCGTGACAGGGAAGCTTTCTTT. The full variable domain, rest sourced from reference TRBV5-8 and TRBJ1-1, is EAGVTQSPTHLIKTRGQQATLRCSPISGHTSVYWYQQALGLGLQFLLWYDEGEERNRGNFPPRFSGRQFPNYSSELNVNALELEDSALYLCASSLFRDREAFFGQGTRLTVV.

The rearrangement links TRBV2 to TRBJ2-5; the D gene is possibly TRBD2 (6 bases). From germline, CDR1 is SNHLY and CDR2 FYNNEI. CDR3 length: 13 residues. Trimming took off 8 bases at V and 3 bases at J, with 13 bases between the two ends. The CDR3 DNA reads TGTGCCAGCCTAGAACGCGGGGAAGAGACCCAGTACTTC. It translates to CASLERGEETQYF.

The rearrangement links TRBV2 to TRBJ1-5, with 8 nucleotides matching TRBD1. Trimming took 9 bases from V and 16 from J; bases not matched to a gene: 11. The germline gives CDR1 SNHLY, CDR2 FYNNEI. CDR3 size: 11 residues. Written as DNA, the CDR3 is TGTGCCAGTACCCAGGGGACAGGACACCATTTT. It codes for CASTQGTGHHF.

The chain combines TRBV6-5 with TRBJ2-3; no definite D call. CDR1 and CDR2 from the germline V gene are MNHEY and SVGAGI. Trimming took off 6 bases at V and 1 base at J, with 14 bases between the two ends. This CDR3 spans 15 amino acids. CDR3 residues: CASRISSTRTDTQYF. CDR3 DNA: TGTGCCAGCAGGATCTCTAGTACCCGCACAGATACGCAGTATTTT.